The 24 T cell receptor beta chains below all came from one sample that was sequenced in a study of vaccination and CD4 T cells after COVID-19. The antigens for these receptors are not known. Sequenced with the Oncomine TCR Beta short-read assay was DNA taken from cultured CD4+ T cells. TCRdb redid the calling of the PCR reads with MiXCR, one entry per CDR3 protein. In the table there are approximately 15,000 distinct CDR3 sequences, around 58% of which are singletons. Treatment noted: roughly 10-day PBMC culture with coronavirus spike peptide pools or control peptides (ViraFEST assay). Material: CD4+ T cells from blood, cultured in vitro. These receptors came from a human donor who had recovered from COVID-19.

This sequence joins TRBV10-3 and TRBJ1-2, with D tentatively TRBD1 (5 bases). V gave up 0 bases and J gave up 6 bases, with 14 bases separating them. Germline V gene data show CDR1 as ENHRY and CDR2 as SYGVKD. CDR3 length equals 15 residues. CDR3 nucleotides: TGTGCCATCAGTGAGTCGATGGCTAAGGGGAATGGCTACACCTTC. Protein: CAISESMAKGNGYTF.

As concerns this clonotype: Relative to the germline gene, one junction end is altered; a read error may explain this. The chain combines TRBV20-1 with TRBJ1-1; weak D call: TRBD1 (5 bases). The germline V gene encodes CDR1 DFQATT and CDR2 SNEGSKA (reference sequence). The CDR3 consists of 13 residues. CDR3 in DNA: TGCAGTGCTAGGAGAGGGGCGGTAGCTGAAGCTTTTTTT. It is translated as CSARRGAVAEAFF.

This clonotype is a singleton in its sample. This chain joins TRBV6-1 and TRBJ2-4; TRBD1 matches at 7 bases. This CDR3 comprises 15 residues. The germline gives CDR1 MNHNS, CDR2 SASEGT. V dropped 7 bases and J dropped 1; count of bases not matched to a gene: 7. The chain's CDR3 is CASTSTQGAKNIQYF. As DNA, the CDR3 is TGTGCCAGCACAAGCACACAGGGGGCCAAAAACATTCAGTACTTC.

This sequence joins TRBV7-2 and TRBJ2-5, with D possibly being TRBD2 (5 bases). There are 14 residues in the CDR3. Between the trimmed V and J ends, which lost 5 bases and 4 bases, there was a span of 14 bases. The V gene's germline CDR1 is SGHTA and CDR2 FQGNSA. The CDR3 here is CASSQTGIRETQYF. The CDR3, as DNA: TGTGCCAGCAGCCAAACCGGGATTCGAGAGACCCAGTACTTC.

This clonotype occurred a few times. The chain is built from TRBV20-1 and TRBJ2-2, with 10 bases aligning to TRBD2. The CDR3 covers 17 residues. Germline V CDR1 and CDR2: DFQATT, SNEGSKA (reference sequence). Losses at the gene ends were 1 base for V and 8 bases for J; bases not matched to a gene: 13. CDR3 loop: CSARGGRLAGVGGELFF. Written as DNA, the CDR3 is TGCAGTGCTAGAGGCGGACGCCTAGCGGGAGTGGGGGGGGAGCTGTTTTTT.

A few counts support this clonotype. V gene TRBV7-9 combines with J gene TRBJ2-2; D call uncertain. Trimming removed 1 base at V and 4 bases at J, with 4 bases between. The CDR3 has 13 residues. Germline CDR1 SEHNR, CDR2 FQNEAQ (reference sequence). The CDR3 DNA follows: TGTGCCAGCAGCTTAGGGGGCACCGGGGAGCTGTTTTTT. As protein: CASSLGGTGELFF.

The chain carries TRBV12-3 or TRBV12-4 and TRBJ1-2; TRBD1 agrees at 9 bases. V lost 6 bases and J lost 6; bases outside the gene matches: 11. The CDR3 spans 15 residues. CDR3 nucleotides: TGTGCCAGCAGCTCTGATTTAGGGGACAGGGATGGCTACACCTTC. This translates into CASSSDLGDRDGYTF.

To note about this clonotype: The junction does not match germline at one end; this may be a read error. The CDR3 is CASSSPVYATNEKLFF. The CDR3 DNA follows: TGTGCTAGCAGTTCCCCGGTCTATGCAACTAATGAAAAACTGTTTTTT. The chain uses TRBV28 and TRBJ1-4; D gene unclear. The CDR3 covers 16 residues. CDR1 and CDR2 (germline): MDHEN, SYDVKM.

This clonotype has more than one count but fewer than ten. CDR3 in DNA: TGTGCCAGCAGTACTAACTATGGCTACACCTTC. Translation: CASSTNYGYTF. This rearrangement joins TRBV6-2 or TRBV6-3 to TRBJ1-2; D unresolved. V lost 5 bases to trimming and J lost 0 bases, with 1 base between them. Germline CDR1 MNHEY, CDR2 SVGEGT. CDR3 length: 11 amino acids.

The chain has TRBV29-1 and TRBJ2-2; 10 bases are a match to TRBD1. J gave up 5 bases and V 6 bases, and 6 bases lay outside the gene matches. CDR1 SQVTM and CDR2 ANQGSEA come from the germline V gene. The CDR3 has 14 residues. This CDR3 is CSVRDRGSTGELFF. The CDR3 DNA follows: TGCAGCGTCCGGGACAGGGGATCAACCGGGGAGCTGTTTTTT.

The DNA of the CDR3 is TGTGCCAGCAGTTCAGTACCTAACTCCTACGAGCAGTACTTC. Translation: CASSSVPNSYEQYF. The rearrangement joins TRBV27 to TRBJ2-7, with D uncertain. The CDR3 loop spans 14 amino acids. The V end lost 4 bases, the J end lost 0 bases, and 10 bases lay between the germline ends. CDR1 is MNHEY, CDR2 SMNVEV, per germline (reference sequence).

The rearrangement uses TRBV30 and TRBJ2-1; 8 bases are a match to TRBD1. The V and J ends lost 2 bases and 4 bases, in that order; junction bases with no gene match: 10. Germline CDR1 reads GTSNPN; CDR2 reads SVGIG (reference sequence). CDR3 length: 16 amino acids. The DNA for the CDR3 is TGTGCCTGGAGTTCAGGGACAGGACTCCATTACAATGAGCAGTTCTTC. Translating it yields CAWSSGTGLHYNEQFF.

This chain joins TRBV20-1 and TRBJ2-1; no clear D gene. The ends were cut back, 3 bases at V and 1 base at J, with 16 bases in the middle. Germline-derived CDR1 and CDR2 are DFQATT and SNEGSKA (reference sequence). CDR3 length: 16 amino acids. The CDR3 here is CSARPGRVRSYNEQFF. Written as DNA, the CDR3 is TGCAGTGCTAGGCCTGGGCGCGTCAGGTCCTACAATGAGCAGTTCTTC.

This clonotype was seen more than once but under ten times. The J gene is TRBJ2-3, the V gene TRBV27; TRBD1 matches 7 bases. Germline loops: CDR1 MNHEY, CDR2 SMNVEV (reference sequence). V gave up 5 bases and J gave up 2 bases; unmatched junction bases: 13. This CDR3 contains 17 residues. The CDR3 DNA follows: TGTGCCAGCAGTAGTAGGACAGGCGCCCTTCCCACAGATACGCAGTATTTT. Amino acids: CASSSRTGALPTDTQYF.

This chain joins TRBV11-3 and TRBJ1-1; 7 bases map to TRBD1. Germline V CDR1 and CDR2: SGHNT, YENEEA. CDR3 length equals 14 residues. V lost 8 bases to trimming and J lost 2 bases; unmatched junction nucleotides: 8. The CDR3 reads CASRAGTANTEAFF. CDR3 coding DNA: TGTGCCAGCCGAGCCGGGACAGCAAACACTGAAGCTTTCTTT.

The chain is built from TRBV20-1 and TRBJ1-2; 7 bases fit TRBD1. V dropped 6 bases and J dropped 8; count of bases not matched to a gene: 12. The length of the CDR3 is 13 residues. Per germline, CDR1 DFQATT and CDR2 SNEGSKA (reference sequence). CDR3 sequence: CSAVTGQEHGYTF. CDR3 DNA: TGCAGTGCCGTTACTGGACAGGAACACGGCTACACCTTC.

The CDR3 sequence: CAWSFITDTQYF. The CDR3 DNA follows: TGTGCCTGGAGTTTTATCACAGATACGCAGTATTTT. The J gene is TRBJ2-3, the V gene TRBV30, with D unresolved. Between the trimmed V and J ends, which lost 2 bases and 2 bases, there was a span of 5 bases. Per germline, CDR1 GTSNPN and CDR2 SVGIG (reference sequence). CDR3 size: 12 residues.

The rearrangement uses TRBV19 and TRBJ2-6; D not certain. CDR1 LNHDA and CDR2 SQIVND come from the germline V gene (reference sequence). This CDR3 has 15 residues. V lost 0 bases and J 4 bases, leaving 7 bases between the germline ends. The CDR3 bases are TGTGCCAGTAGTATAGATCTGCCCGGGGCCAACGTCCTGACTTTC. The encoded protein is CASSIDLPGANVLTF.

This clonotype was seen just once. The CDR3 coding sequence is TGTGCCAGCAGCCCAGACGGACTAGGGCCCCAGCATTTT. Translation gives CASSPDGLGPQHF. The chain uses TRBV7-6 and TRBJ1-5; D gene uncertain. Trimming pared 5 bases from V and 9 bases from J, leaving 14 bases between. Germline CDR1 SGHVS, CDR2 FNYEAQ. CDR3 length: 13 residues.

For the CDR3, the DNA is TGCAGTGCTAGAGTAGCGGGGATCGGTTGGACAGATACGCAGTATTTT. Amino acids: CSARVAGIGWTDTQYF. The chain recombines TRBV20-1 with TRBJ2-3, with 8 bases fitting TRBD2. Unmatched junction bases numbered 9, after V lost 1 base and J lost 3 bases. The length of the CDR3 is 16 residues. Germline CDR1 DFQATT, CDR2 SNEGSKA (reference sequence).

CDR3 residues: CASSLGVVRDGYTF. For the CDR3, the DNA is TGTGCCAGCAGTTTAGGGGTCGTCCGGGATGGCTACACCTTC. The chain links TRBV28 to TRBJ1-2; no definite D call. The CDR3 is made up of 14 amino acids. V lost 2 bases and J 6 bases, leaving 13 bases between the germline ends. CDR1 is MDHEN and CDR2 is SYDVKM in the germline V gene.

This sequence joins TRBV6-5 and TRBJ1-2; 8 nucleotides agree with TRBD1. Germline V CDR1 and CDR2: MNHEY, SVGAGI. The trim removed 4 bases at V and 8 bases at J, leaving 6 bases unmatched. This CDR3 comprises 13 residues. The CDR3 coding sequence is TGTGCCAGCAGTTTACAGGGGGAAGGAGGCTACACCTTC. Translating it yields CASSLQGEGGYTF.

This clonotype was found a few times. The J gene is TRBJ1-5, the V gene TRBV7-2; no firm D call. The CDR3 runs 11 residues. V lost 8 bases to trimming and J lost 7 bases, with 9 bases between them. The germline CDR1 and CDR2 sequences are SGHTA and FQGNSA. This CDR3 is CASGYSQPQHF. CDR3 in DNA: TGTGCCAGCGGATATTCCCAGCCCCAGCATTTT.

This clonotype was detected only a few times. The chain recombines TRBV20-1 with TRBJ1-2; D gene ambiguous. There are 14 residues in the CDR3. Germline V gives CDR1 DFQATT, CDR2 SNEGSKA (reference sequence). The germline V and J ends were trimmed by 3 bases and 2 bases, with 13 bases remaining between them. This chain's CDR3 is CSASQDQSNYGYTF. CDR3 bases: TGCAGTGCTAGCCAAGACCAGTCCAACTATGGCTACACCTTC.